The 24 T cell receptor beta chains below all came from one sample that was sequenced in a study of cytomegalovirus exposure and HLA in healthy donors. PCR primers comprised 60 Vbeta and 13 Jbeta primers. Repertoires were generated with immunoSEQ multiplex PCR, while TCRdb's copy carries only in-frame clones and drops some. The sample contains approximately 140,000 clones, 65% to 90% of which appear only once. The sample taken for sequencing was PBMCs. Receptors originate from a girl aged 2-10 years in good health and CMV-seronegative.

V is TRBV29-1 and J is TRBJ1-1, with TRBD1 as a possible D gene (5 bases). The CDR3 runs to 13 residues. CDR1 and CDR2 from the germline V gene are SQVTM and ANQGSEA. Deletions cut 4 bases from V and 0 bases from J, with 9 bases between. CDR3 nucleotide sequence: TGCAGCGTTGGGGGGGTGCTGAACACTGAAGCTTTCTTT. Translation: CSVGGVLNTEAFF.

This chain connects TRBV19 to TRBJ2-5, with D tentatively TRBD2 (5 bases). The CDR3 length is 14 residues. V was trimmed by 3 bases and J by 4 bases, leaving 12 bases between them. Germline CDR1 is LNHDA and CDR2 is SQIVND (reference sequence). The CDR3 reads CASSIPGIGETQYF. DNA for the CDR3: TGTGCCAGTAGTATTCCGGGAATTGGAGAGACCCAGTACTTC.

The chain has TRBV7-8 and TRBJ2-7; TRBD1 is a possible D gene (6 bases). Trimming pared 2 bases from V and 3 bases from J, leaving 20 bases between. This CDR3 spans 17 amino acids. CDR1 is SGHVS and CDR2 is FQNEAQ in the germline V gene. The CDR3 region is CASSLNWAGVKSYEQYF. CDR3 bases: TGTGCCAGCAGCTTAAATTGGGCAGGGGTAAAGAGCTACGAGCAGTACTTC.

The J gene is TRBJ2-5, the V gene TRBV4-2; no clear D gene. V lost 2 bases and J lost 1, with 8 bases in between. The V gene's germline CDR1 is LGHNA and CDR2 YNFKEQ. The CDR3 totals 14 residues. The CDR3 nucleotides are TGTGCCAGCAGCCAACGTGACACCCAAGAGACCCAGTACTTC. Translated: CASSQRDTQETQYF.

The chain joins TRBV19 to TRBJ2-7, with D perhaps TRBD1 (8 bases). Germline V gene data show CDR1 as LNHDA and CDR2 as SQIVND (reference sequence). This CDR3 contains 13 residues. Between the trimmed V and J ends, which lost 5 bases and 7 bases, there was a span of 15 bases. The CDR3 DNA reads TGTGCCAGTAGTTTGGACAGGGAGGGGGAGCAGTACTTC. It yields the protein CASSLDREGEQYF.

The V and J genes are TRBV1 and TRBJ2-3; the table's D call, TRBD2, was not checked against the DNA. TRBV1 is listed as a pseudogene. This CDR3 contains 17 residues. DNA for the CDR3: TGCACCAGCAGCCAAATGACTAGCATCCGTTTGGCAGATACGCAGTATTTT. Translated: CTSSQMTSIRLADTQYF.

The genes are TRBV29-1 and TRBJ1-1, with D maybe TRBD1 (5 bases). The CDR3 has 11 amino acids. Germline CDR1 SQVTM, CDR2 ANQGSEA. V lost 7 bases and J 3 bases, leaving 9 bases between the germline ends. CDR3 in DNA: TGCAGCGCCACGGGGGACACTGAAGCTTTCTTT. This encodes CSATGDTEAFF.

The gene calls are TRBV27 and TRBJ1-1; possible D gene TRBD1, 5 bases. This CDR3 spans 15 amino acids. Germline V gene sequence: CDR1 MNHEY, CDR2 SMNVEV (reference sequence). Trimming took 6 bases from V and 4 from J, leaving 18 bases between them. In DNA, the CDR3 is TGTGCCAGCAGACCCTCCCCTTGGGGGGGCACTGAAGCTTTCTTT. Translated: CASRPSPWGGTEAFF.

The rearrangement uses TRBV13 and TRBJ2-7, with TRBD1 matching 7 bases. The junction had 2 bases not matched to a gene; V was cut back by 5 bases and J by 1 base. Germline CDR1 PRHDT, CDR2 FYEKMQ (reference sequence). This CDR3 is 13 amino acids long. The chain's CDR3 is CASSPGQSYEQYF. CDR3 coding DNA: TGTGCCAGCAGCCCGGGACAGTCCTACGAGCAGTACTTC.

The gene calls are TRBV7-3 and TRBJ2-6; 7 nucleotides agree with TRBD1. This CDR3 contains 17 residues. From germline, CDR1 is SGHTA and CDR2 FQGTGA. V was clipped by 5 bases and J by 0 bases; unmatched bases: 7. Written as DNA, the CDR3 is TGTGCCAGCAGCACGGACAGGCGATACTCTGGGGCCAACGTCCTGACTTTC. Its translation is CASSTDRRYSGANVLTF. The full variable domain, its missing parts supplied by reference TRBV7-3 and TRBJ2-6, is GAGVSQTPSNKVTEKGKYVELRCDPISGHTALYWYRQSLGQGPEFLIYFQGTGAADDSGLPNDRFFAVRPEGSVSTLKIQRTERGDSAVYLCASSTDRRYSGANVLTFGAGSRLTVL.

Only a few counts were recorded for this clone. The chain uses TRBV19 and TRBJ1-5; weak D call: TRBD1 (5 bases). The length of the CDR3 is 15 residues. Germline lookup yields CDR1 LNHDA and CDR2 SQIVND (reference sequence). V dropped 4 bases and J dropped 11 bases, with 21 bases sitting between them. CDR3 sequence reads: CASSTIAGGDGTQHF. The CDR3 DNA sequence: TGTGCCAGTAGTACCATCGCTGGAGGGGACGGGACCCAGCATTTT.

The V call is TRBV4-2, the J call TRBJ1-5, with TRBD1 matching over 9 bases. CDR1 is LGHNA, CDR2 YNFKEQ, per germline. The trim removed 1 base at V and 5 bases at J, leaving 3 bases unmatched. This CDR3 contains 15 residues. CDR3 coding DNA: TGTGCCAGCAGCCAAGGAGGGACAGGGTATCAGCCCCAGCATTTT. It encodes CASSQGGTGYQPQHF.

The chain uses TRBV2 and TRBJ1-5, with 8 positions matching TRBD1. CDR3 length: 14 amino acids. Germline V gene lookup returns CDR1 SNHLY and CDR2 FYNNEI. Unmatched junction bases numbered 5, after V lost 6 bases and J lost 4 bases. The CDR3 nucleotides are TGTGCCAGCAGGACTGACAGGGGAAATCAGCCCCAGCATTTT. It encodes CASRTDRGNQPQHF.

This sequence joins TRBV7-9 and TRBJ2-3; TRBD2 agrees at 9 bases. The CDR3 is 18 amino acids. The ends lost 1 base at V and 0 bases at J; junction bases unmatched: 8. In germline, CDR1 is SEHNR, CDR2 FQNEAQ (reference sequence). This chain's CDR3 is CASSLGRSSGASTDTQYF. CDR3 sequence (DNA): TGTGCCAGCAGCTTAGGAAGGTCTAGCGGGGCAAGCACAGATACGCAGTATTTT.

This chain uses TRBV10-3 with TRBJ1-2, with D maybe TRBD1 (6 bases). The V gene's germline CDR1 is ENHRY and CDR2 SYGVKD. The CDR3 is 14 amino acids. Trimming shortened V by 0 bases and J by 13 bases, and 18 bases separated the two germline ends. CDR3 protein: CAISESPGGYGGTF. CDR3 in DNA: TGTGCCATCAGTGAGTCCCCGGGGGGCTACGGGGGCACCTTC.

This clone was seen only once. This chain connects TRBV6-5 to TRBJ2-5; 10 bases align to TRBD2. Near its end, the DNA agrees better with TRBJ2-7, so the J call may be wrong. From germline, CDR1 is MNHEY and CDR2 SVGAGI. This CDR3 has 16 residues. This CDR3 reads CASSYGSGGATYEQYF. The DNA of the CDR3 is TGTGCCAGCAGTTACGGAAGCGGGGGGGCCACCTACGAGCAGTACTTC.

This clone was seen more than once but under ten times. The genes are TRBV7-9 and TRBJ1-1; 9 bases line up with TRBD1. The J segment lost 5 bases and the V segment lost 2 bases, leaving 9 bases of the junction unmatched. The CDR3 totals 16 residues. CDR1 is SEHNR and CDR2 is FQNEAQ in the germline V gene (reference sequence). CDR3 sequence reads: CASSLTDGQGYTEAFF. CDR3 in DNA: TGTGCCAGCAGCTTAACCGATGGACAGGGGTATACTGAAGCTTTCTTT.

The rearrangement links TRBV4-1 to TRBJ1-1; D remains ambiguous. Trimming removed 0 bases at V and 10 bases at J, with 18 bases between. CDR1 is MGHRA and CDR2 is YSYEKL in the germline V gene. This CDR3 is built from 15 residues. The CDR3 loop reads CASSQEARGGVGAFF. DNA of the CDR3: TGCGCCAGCAGCCAAGAGGCTCGCGGCGGGGTAGGAGCTTTCTTT.

The V gene is TRBV4-1, the J gene TRBJ1-2, with a weak D call TRBD1 (6 bases). V lost 0 bases and J 8 bases, leaving 13 bases between the germline ends. This CDR3 has 14 residues. Per the germline V gene, CDR1 is MGHRA and CDR2 is YSYEKL. The chain's CDR3 is CASSQETGWDGYTF. In nucleotides, the CDR3 is TGCGCCAGCAGCCAAGAAACAGGGTGGGACGGCTACACCTTC.

The rearrangement uses TRBV15 and TRBJ1-2, with D unresolved. The germline CDR1 and CDR2 sequences are LNHNV and YYDKDF (reference sequence). Trimming removed 1 base at V and 1 base at J, with 19 bases between. This CDR3 is built from 18 residues. CDR3 DNA: TGTGCCACCAGCAGAGCGGGCACGGAGGACCTCATTAACTATGGCTACACCTTC. This encodes CATSRAGTEDLINYGYTF.

V is TRBV4-2 and J is TRBJ2-5, with D perhaps matching TRBD1 (6 bases). With 0 bases removed from V and 5 bases from J, the gap between germline ends came to 16 bases. The length of the CDR3 is 16 residues. Germline V gene lookup returns CDR1 LGHNA and CDR2 YNFKEQ. This CDR3 reads CASSQDTGQGLETQYF. In nucleotides, the CDR3 is TGTGCCAGCAGCCAAGATACGGGGCAGGGGCTTGAGACCCAGTACTTC.

The chain links TRBV28 to TRBJ2-3; 9 bases are shared with TRBD2. The CDR3 spans 15 residues. With V trimmed by 6 bases and J by 0 bases, 4 bases remained unmatched. From germline, CDR1 is MDHEN and CDR2 SYDVKM. CDR3 in amino acids: CASRSSGTSTDTQYF. The CDR3 DNA sequence: TGTGCCAGCAGGTCTAGCGGGACTAGCACAGATACGCAGTATTTT.

V and J are TRBV27 and TRBJ1-2, with a tentative D call TRBD1 (5 bases). Germline-derived CDR1 and CDR2 are MNHEY and SMNVEV (reference sequence). V was trimmed by 0 bases and J by 4 bases, leaving 15 bases between them. This CDR3 contains 16 residues. CDR3: CASSLSRQDSFYGYTF. For the CDR3, the DNA is TGTGCCAGCAGTTTATCCCGACAAGACAGTTTCTATGGCTACACCTTC.

The chain employs TRBV10-2 and TRBJ2-2; TRBD1 might be the D (5 bases). Germline V CDR1 and CDR2: WSHSY, SAAADI. There are 15 residues in the CDR3. V was shortened by 1 base and J by 6 bases, with 12 bases between the two germline ends. The chain's CDR3 is CASSELGLGAGELFF. CDR3 coding DNA: TGCGCCAGCAGTGAGTTGGGGCTAGGGGCCGGGGAGCTGTTTTTT.